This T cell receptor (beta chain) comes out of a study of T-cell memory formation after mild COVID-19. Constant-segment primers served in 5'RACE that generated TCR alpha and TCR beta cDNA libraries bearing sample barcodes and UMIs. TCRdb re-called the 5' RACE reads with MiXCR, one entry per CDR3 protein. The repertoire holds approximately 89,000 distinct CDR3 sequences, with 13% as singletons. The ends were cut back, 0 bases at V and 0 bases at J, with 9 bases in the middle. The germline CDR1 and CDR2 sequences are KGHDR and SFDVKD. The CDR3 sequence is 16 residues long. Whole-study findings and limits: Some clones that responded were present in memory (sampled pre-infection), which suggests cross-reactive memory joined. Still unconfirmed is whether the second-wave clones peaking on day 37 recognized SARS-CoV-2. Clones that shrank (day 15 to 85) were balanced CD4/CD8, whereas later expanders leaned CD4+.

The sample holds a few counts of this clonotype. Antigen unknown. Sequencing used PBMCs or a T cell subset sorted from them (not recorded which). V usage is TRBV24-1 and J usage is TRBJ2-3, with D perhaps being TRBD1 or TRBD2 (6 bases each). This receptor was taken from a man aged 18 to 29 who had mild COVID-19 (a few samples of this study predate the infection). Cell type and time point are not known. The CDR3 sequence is CATSDLTGTSTDTQYF. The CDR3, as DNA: TGTGCCACCAGTGATTTGACAGGGACTAGCACAGATACGCAGTATTTT.